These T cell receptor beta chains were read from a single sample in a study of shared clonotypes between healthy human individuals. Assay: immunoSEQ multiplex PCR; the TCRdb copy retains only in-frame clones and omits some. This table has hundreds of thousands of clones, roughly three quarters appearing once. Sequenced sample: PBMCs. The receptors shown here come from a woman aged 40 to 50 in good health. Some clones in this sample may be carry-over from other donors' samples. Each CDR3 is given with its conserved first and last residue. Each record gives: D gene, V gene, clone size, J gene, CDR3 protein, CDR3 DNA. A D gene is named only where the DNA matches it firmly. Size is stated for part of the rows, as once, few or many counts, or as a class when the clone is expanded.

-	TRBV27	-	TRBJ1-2	CASSQSPDGNYGYTF	TGTGCCAGCAGTCAGAGCCCGGACGGAAACTATGGCTACACCTTC
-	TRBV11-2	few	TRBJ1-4	CASSFRGVSEKLFF	TGTGCCAGCAGCTTCAGGGGAGTGAGTGAAAAACTGTTTTTT
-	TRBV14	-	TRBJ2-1	CASSQDPGFGDNEQFF	TGTGCCAGCAGCCAAGATCCGGGATTCGGGGACAATGAGCAGTTCTTC
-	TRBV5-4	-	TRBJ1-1	CASSPQGGNTEAFF	TGTGCCAGCAGCCCCCAAGGGGGGAACACTGAAGCTTTCTTT
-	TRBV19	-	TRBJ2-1	CASSMSRRAYNEQFF	TGTGCCAGTAGTATGTCTCGCCGGGCCTACAATGAGCAGTTCTTC
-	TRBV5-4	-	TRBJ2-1	CASSLGGIPHNEQFF	TGTGCCAGCAGCTTGGGCGGGATCCCTCACAATGAGCAGTTCTTC
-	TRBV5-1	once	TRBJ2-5	CASSLVRGETQYF	TGCGCCAGCAGCTTGGTCCGAGGGGAGACCCAGTACTTC
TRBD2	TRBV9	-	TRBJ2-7	CASSVGRGGRADYEQYF	TGTGCCAGCAGCGTAGGGAGAGGCGGGAGGGCCGACTACGAGCAGTACTTC
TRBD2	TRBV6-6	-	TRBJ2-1	CASTAWGGEGDEQFF	TGTGCCAGCACTGCGTGGGGAGGGGAGGGCGATGAGCAGTTCTTC
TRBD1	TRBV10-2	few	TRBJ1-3	CASSEQGARNTIYF	TGCGCCAGCAGCGAACAGGGGGCGCGGAACACCATATATTTT
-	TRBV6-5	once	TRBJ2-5	CASSPPGGVETQYF	TGTGCCAGCAGCCCCCCTGGGGGCGTGGAGACCCAGTACTTC
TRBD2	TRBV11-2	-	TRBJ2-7	CASSSRLAGWGEQYF	TGTGCCAGCAGCTCCCGACTAGCGGGATGGGGTGAGCAGTACTTC
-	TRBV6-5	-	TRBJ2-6	CASSSRLGGANVLTF	TGTGCCAGCAGTTCACGCCTGGGCGGGGCCAACGTCCTGACTTTC
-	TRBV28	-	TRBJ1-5	CASAGPPNQPQHF	TGTGCCAGCGCGGGACCTCCAAATCAGCCCCAGCATTTT
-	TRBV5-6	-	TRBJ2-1	CASSLFSDSQFF	TGTGCCAGCAGCTTATTCTCCGATAGCCAGTTCTTC
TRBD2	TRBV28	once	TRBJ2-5	CASSLASGQETQYF	TGTGCCAGCAGTCTCGCTAGCGGGCAAGAGACCCAGTACTTC
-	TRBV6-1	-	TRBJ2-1	CASSEAARWTEQFF	TGTGCCAGCAGTGAAGCGGCTAGGTGGACAGAGCAGTTCTTC
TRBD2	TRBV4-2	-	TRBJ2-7	CASSLESASGYEQYF	TGTGCCAGCAGCCTCGAATCGGCTAGCGGATACGAGCAGTACTTC
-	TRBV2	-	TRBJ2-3	CASSVLQGITDTQYF	TGTGCCAGCAGTGTTCTTCAGGGGATCACAGATACGCAGTATTTT
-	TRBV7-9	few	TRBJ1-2	CASALGREGYTF	TGTGCCAGCGCTCTCGGGCGGGAGGGCTACACCTTC
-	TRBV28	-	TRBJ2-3	CASSSAGGRSTDTQYF	TGTGCCAGCAGTTCAGCGGGTGGGAGGAGCACAGATACGCAGTATTTT
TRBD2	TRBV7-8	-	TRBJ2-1	CASSLDAGGPYNEQFF	TGTGCCAGCAGCTTGGACGCGGGAGGCCCCTACAATGAGCAGTTCTTC
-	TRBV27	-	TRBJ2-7	CASSPLGITPPTEQYF	TGTGCCAGCAGTCCCCTAGGGATAACCCCTCCTACGGAGCAGTACTTC